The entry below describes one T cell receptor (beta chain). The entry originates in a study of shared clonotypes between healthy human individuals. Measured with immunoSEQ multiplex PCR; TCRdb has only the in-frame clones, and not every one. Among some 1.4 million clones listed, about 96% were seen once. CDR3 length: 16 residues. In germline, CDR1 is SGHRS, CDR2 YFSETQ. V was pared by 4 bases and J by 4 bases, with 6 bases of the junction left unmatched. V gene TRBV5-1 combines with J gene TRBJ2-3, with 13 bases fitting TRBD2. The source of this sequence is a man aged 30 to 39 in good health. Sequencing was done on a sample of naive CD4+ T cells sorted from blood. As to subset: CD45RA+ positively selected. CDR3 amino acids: CASSPWTSGSADTQYF. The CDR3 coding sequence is TGCGCCAGCAGCCCATGGACTAGCGGGAGTGCAGATACGCAGTATTTT.